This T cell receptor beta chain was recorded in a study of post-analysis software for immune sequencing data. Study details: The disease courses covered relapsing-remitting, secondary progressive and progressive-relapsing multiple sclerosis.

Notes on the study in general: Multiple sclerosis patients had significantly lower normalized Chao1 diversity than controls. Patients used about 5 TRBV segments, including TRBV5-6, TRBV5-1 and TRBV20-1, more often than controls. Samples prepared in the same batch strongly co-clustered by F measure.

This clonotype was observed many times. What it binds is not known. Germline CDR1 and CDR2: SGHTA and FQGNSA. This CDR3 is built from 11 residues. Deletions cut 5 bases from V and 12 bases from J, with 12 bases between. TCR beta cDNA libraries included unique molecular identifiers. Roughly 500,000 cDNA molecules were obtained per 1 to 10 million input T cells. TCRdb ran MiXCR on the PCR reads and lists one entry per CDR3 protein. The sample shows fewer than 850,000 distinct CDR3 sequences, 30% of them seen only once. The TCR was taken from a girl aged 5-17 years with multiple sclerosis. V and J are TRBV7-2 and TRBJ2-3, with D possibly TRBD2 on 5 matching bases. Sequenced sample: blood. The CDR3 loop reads CASSLPGIQYF. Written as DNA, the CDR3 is TGTGCCAGCAGCCTTCCGGGGATACAGTATTTT.